This paragraph covers one T cell receptor (beta chain) sequence. Free of recent acute infections or vaccinations, the donors were healthy HIV-negative adults. These data belong to a study of shared clonotypes between healthy human individuals. An assay was performed, and its level was deep. The repertoire was sequenced with immunoSEQ multiplex PCR; TCRdb's copy has only in-frame clones and lacks some. The table has about 960,000 clones, approximately 80% seen once. V gave up 0 bases and J gave up 3 bases; unmatched junction bases: 29. Germline V lookup: CDR1 SNHLY, CDR2 FYNNEI. The CDR3 extends over 24 amino acids.

This chain joins TRBV2 and TRBJ2-1; 7 nucleotides match TRBD2. The receptor comes from a man aged 18 to 29 in good health. Sequenced: memory CD4+ T cells sorted from blood. Subset: CD45RA-negative fraction. Written as DNA, the CDR3 is TGTGCCAGCAGTGAAGCCGTTCGACGGGGCGGGGGAGGATCCTCCACCACATTCTACAATGAGCAGTTCTTC. It specifies CASSEAVRRGGGGSSTTFYNEQFF.